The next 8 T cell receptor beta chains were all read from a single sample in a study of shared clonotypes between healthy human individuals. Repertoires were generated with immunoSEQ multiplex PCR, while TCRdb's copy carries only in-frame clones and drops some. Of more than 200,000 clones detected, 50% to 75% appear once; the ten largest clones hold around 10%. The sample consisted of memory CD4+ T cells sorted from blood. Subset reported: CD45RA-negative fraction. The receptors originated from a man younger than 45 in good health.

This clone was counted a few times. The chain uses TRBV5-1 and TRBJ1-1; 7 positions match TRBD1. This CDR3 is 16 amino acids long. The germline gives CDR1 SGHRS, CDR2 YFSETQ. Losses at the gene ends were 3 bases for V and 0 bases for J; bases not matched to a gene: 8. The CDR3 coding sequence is TGCGCCAGCAGCTCGGGGGACAGATCAATGAACACTGAAGCTTTCTTT. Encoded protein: CASSSGDRSMNTEAFF.

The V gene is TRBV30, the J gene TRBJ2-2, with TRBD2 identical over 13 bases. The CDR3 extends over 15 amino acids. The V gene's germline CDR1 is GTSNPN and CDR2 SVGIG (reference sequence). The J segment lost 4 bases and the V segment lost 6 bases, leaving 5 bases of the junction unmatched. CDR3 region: CACPGLAGVTGELFF. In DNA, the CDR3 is TGTGCCTGCCCAGGACTAGCGGGAGTCACCGGGGAGCTGTTTTTT.

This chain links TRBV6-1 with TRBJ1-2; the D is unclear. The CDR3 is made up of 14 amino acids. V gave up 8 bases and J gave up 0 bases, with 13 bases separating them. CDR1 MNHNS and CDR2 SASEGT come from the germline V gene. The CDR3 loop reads CASGRTDSNYGYTF. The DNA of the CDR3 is TGTGCCAGCGGCCGGACGGATTCTAACTATGGCTACACCTTC.

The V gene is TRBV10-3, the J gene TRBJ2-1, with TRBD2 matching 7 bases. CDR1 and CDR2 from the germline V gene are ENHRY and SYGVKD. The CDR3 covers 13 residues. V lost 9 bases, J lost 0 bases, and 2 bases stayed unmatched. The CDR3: CAIRGSSYNEQFF. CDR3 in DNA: TGTGCCATTCGCGGGAGCTCCTACAATGAGCAGTTCTTC.

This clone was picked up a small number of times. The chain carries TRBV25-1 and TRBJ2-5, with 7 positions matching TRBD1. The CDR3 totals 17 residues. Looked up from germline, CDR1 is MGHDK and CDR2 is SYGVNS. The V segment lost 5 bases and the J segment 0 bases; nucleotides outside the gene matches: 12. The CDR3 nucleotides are TGTGCCAGCAGTCTCCTAGGGACAGCAGAGTACCAAGAGACCCAGTACTTC. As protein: CASSLLGTAEYQETQYF.

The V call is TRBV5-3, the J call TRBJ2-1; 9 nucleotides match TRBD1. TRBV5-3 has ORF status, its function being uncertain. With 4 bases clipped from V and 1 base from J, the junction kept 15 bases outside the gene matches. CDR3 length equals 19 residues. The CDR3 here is CARSTRTKWDRASYNEQFF. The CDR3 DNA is TGTGCCAGAAGCACCAGGACTAAGTGGGACAGGGCATCCTACAATGAGCAGTTCTTC.

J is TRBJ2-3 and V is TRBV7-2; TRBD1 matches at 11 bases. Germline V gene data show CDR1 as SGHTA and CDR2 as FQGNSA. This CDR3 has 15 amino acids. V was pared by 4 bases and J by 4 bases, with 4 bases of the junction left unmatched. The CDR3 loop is CASSSWTGGADTQYF. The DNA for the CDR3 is TGTGCCAGCAGCTCCTGGACAGGGGGCGCAGATACGCAGTATTTT.

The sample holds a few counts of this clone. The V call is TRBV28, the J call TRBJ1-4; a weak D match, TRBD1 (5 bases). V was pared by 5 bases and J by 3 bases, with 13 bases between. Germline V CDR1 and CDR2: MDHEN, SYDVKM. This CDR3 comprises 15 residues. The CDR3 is CASSPLGRSNEKLFF. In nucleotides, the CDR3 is TGTGCCAGCAGTCCCCTGGGACGGTCTAATGAAAAACTGTTTTTT. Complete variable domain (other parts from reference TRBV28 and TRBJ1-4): DVKVTQSSRYLVKRTGEKVFLECVQDMDHENMFWYRQDPGLGLRLIYFSYDVKMKEKGDIPEGYSVSREKKERFSLILESASTNQTSMYLCASSPLGRSNEKLFFGSGTQLSVL.